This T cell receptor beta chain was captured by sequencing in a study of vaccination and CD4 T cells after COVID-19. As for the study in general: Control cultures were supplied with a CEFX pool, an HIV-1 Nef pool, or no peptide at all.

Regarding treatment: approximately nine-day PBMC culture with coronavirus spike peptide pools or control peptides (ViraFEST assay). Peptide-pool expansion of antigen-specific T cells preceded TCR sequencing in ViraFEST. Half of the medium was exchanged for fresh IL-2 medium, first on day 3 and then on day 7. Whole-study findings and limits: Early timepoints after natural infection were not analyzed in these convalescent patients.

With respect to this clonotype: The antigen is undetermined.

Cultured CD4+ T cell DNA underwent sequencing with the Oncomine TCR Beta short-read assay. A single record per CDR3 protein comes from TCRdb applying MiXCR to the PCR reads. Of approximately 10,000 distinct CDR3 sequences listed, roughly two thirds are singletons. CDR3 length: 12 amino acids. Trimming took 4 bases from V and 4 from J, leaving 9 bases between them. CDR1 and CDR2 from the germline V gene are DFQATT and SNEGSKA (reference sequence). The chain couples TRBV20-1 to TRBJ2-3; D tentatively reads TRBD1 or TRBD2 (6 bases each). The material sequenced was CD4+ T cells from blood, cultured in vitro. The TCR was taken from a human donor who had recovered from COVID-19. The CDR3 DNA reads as TGCAGTGCTAAGAGGGGGGCAGATACGCAGTATTTT. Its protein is CSAKRGADTQYF.